One and the same sample provided the 19 T cell receptor beta chains below, sequenced in a study of shared clonotypes between healthy human individuals. Measured with immunoSEQ multiplex PCR; TCRdb has only the in-frame clones, and not every one. The table has 150,000 to 200,000 clones, approximately 70% seen once. The material sequenced was memory CD4+ T cells sorted from blood. Subset denoted: CD45RA-negative fraction. Receptor source: a man aged 25-45 years in good health.

This sequence joins TRBV11-3 and TRBJ2-3; D might be TRBD1 (6 bases). Germline V gene lookup returns CDR1 SGHNT and CDR2 YENEEA. Trimming cost V 2 bases and J 2 bases, with 17 bases left between them. This CDR3 is 17 amino acids long. The CDR3 sequence: CASSLSGARGHTDTQYF. In nucleotides, the CDR3 is TGTGCCAGCAGCTTATCAGGGGCCCGTGGGCACACAGATACGCAGTATTTT.

V usage is TRBV11-3 and J usage is TRBJ2-7; 10 bases agree with TRBD1. The CDR3 is made up of 13 amino acids. Per the germline V gene, CDR1 is SGHNT and CDR2 is YENEEA. J lost 6 bases, V lost 5 bases, and 4 bases had no gene match. The CDR3: CASSQGTGAEQYF. CDR3 in DNA: TGTGCCAGCAGCCAAGGGACAGGGGCCGAGCAGTACTTC.

The chain couples TRBV19 to TRBJ2-1; 9 nucleotides agree with TRBD1. V lost 4 bases, J lost 2 bases, and 3 bases stayed unmatched. Germline V gene data show CDR1 as LNHDA and CDR2 as SQIVND (reference sequence). There are 15 residues in the CDR3. As DNA, the CDR3 is TGTGCCAGTAGTACCACAGGGGGCGCCTACAATGAGCAGTTCTTC. Its protein is CASSTTGGAYNEQFF.

A single count supports this clone. The chain carries TRBV30 and TRBJ1-5; D might be TRBD1 (5 bases). Germline V gene data show CDR1 as GTSNPN and CDR2 as SVGIG (reference sequence). Trimming took off 3 bases at V and 0 bases at J, with 15 bases between the two ends. The CDR3 length is 16 residues. The CDR3 region is CAWSNSGAYSNQPQHF. In nucleotides, the CDR3 is TGTGCCTGGAGCAATTCCGGGGCGTATAGCAATCAGCCCCAGCATTTT.

This clone was seen a few times. V gene TRBV5-1 combines with J gene TRBJ1-1; D ambiguous. Per the germline V gene, CDR1 is SGHRS and CDR2 is YFSETQ. The V end lost 7 bases, the J end lost 2 bases, and 18 bases lay between the germline ends. CDR3 length equals 15 residues. As DNA, the CDR3 is TGCGCCAGCTCCTACAGCTTGAGTGGAAACACTGAAGCTTTCTTT. Encoded protein: CASSYSLSGNTEAFF.

The table lists this clone with a few counts. This chain joins TRBV29-1 and TRBJ2-3; possibly TRBD2 for D (6 bases). The CDR3 has 12 residues. V lost 7 bases and J 4 bases, leaving 12 bases between the germline ends. CDR1 and CDR2 (germline): SQVTM, ANQGSEA. The CDR3: CSGGEASDTQYF. The CDR3 DNA reads as TGCAGCGGGGGGGAGGCATCAGATACGCAGTATTTT.

This chain connects TRBV7-9 to TRBJ2-7; D is possibly TRBD1 (6 bases). The germline gives CDR1 SEHNR, CDR2 FQNEAQ (reference sequence). V was trimmed by 5 bases and J by 3 bases, leaving 17 bases between them. This CDR3 has 15 amino acids. CDR3 bases: TGTGCCAGCAGCCGCCGAGAGTTGACAGGCTACGAGCAGTACTTC. Its translation: CASSRRELTGYEQYF.

In this sample, this clone turned up a few times. V usage is TRBV28 and J usage is TRBJ1-2; 9 positions agree with TRBD1. CDR1 MDHEN and CDR2 SYDVKM come from the germline V gene. CDR3 length equals 12 residues. After removal of 10 bases from V and 7 bases from J, the junction contained 7 bases not matched to a gene. DNA for the CDR3: TGTGCCACCCAAACAGGGGGCGGTGGCTACACCTTC. Translated: CATQTGGGGYTF.

This chain uses TRBV2 with TRBJ2-7; D unclear. Germline V gene sequence: CDR1 SNHLY, CDR2 FYNNEI. The CDR3 covers 15 residues. Trimming cost V 8 bases and J 0 bases, with 17 bases left between them. DNA of the CDR3: TGTGCCAGCTACCGTGCTAACCAGAGCTCCTACGAGCAGTACTTC. Amino acids: CASYRANQSSYEQYF.

This chain links TRBV28 with TRBJ2-7; 15 bases map to TRBD2. Germline V gene sequence: CDR1 MDHEN, CDR2 SYDVKM. J lost 3 bases, V lost 6 bases, and 15 bases had no gene match. CDR3 size: 19 residues. Here the CDR3 DNA reads TGTGCCAGCAGGGAAATGGCGTTCGGGACTAGCGGGGGGATCTACGAGCAGTACTTC. This sequence encodes CASREMAFGTSGGIYEQYF. The variable domain in full, completed from reference TRBV28 and TRBJ2-7, reads DVKVTQSSRYLVKRTGEKVFLECVQDMDHENMFWYRQDPGLGLRLIYFSYDVKMKEKGDIPEGYSVSREKKERFSLILESASTNQTSMYLCASREMAFGTSGGIYEQYFGPGTRLTVT.

This clone was detected only once. This chain uses TRBV28 with TRBJ2-3; 7 nucleotides line up with TRBD2. Germline V gene lookup returns CDR1 MDHEN and CDR2 SYDVKM. Trimming at V came to 5 bases and at J to 9 bases, leaving 14 bases not matched to a gene. The CDR3 contains 15 residues. The CDR3 DNA follows: TGTGCCAGCAGTCAAGACCAAAGGGACTATTCAACGCAGTATTTT. This gives the protein CASSQDQRDYSTQYF.

This clone was seen more than once but under ten times. This chain connects TRBV6-6 to TRBJ1-5; D is undetermined. Deletions cut 2 bases from V and 2 bases from J, with 7 bases between. Germline loops: CDR1 MNHNY, CDR2 SVGAGI (reference sequence). This CDR3 comprises 14 residues. The CDR3 spells CASSYTQGNQPQHF. The DNA of the CDR3 is TGTGCCAGCAGTTACACGCAGGGCAATCAGCCCCAGCATTTT.

The chain uses TRBV6-1 and TRBJ2-7; TRBD1 aligns across 7 bases. The germline gives CDR1 MNHNS, CDR2 SASEGT. After removal of 6 bases from V and 6 bases from J, the junction contained 11 bases not matched to a gene. The CDR3 is made up of 14 amino acids. CDR3 residues: CASRAQPRDSEQYF. The CDR3 coding sequence is TGTGCCAGCAGAGCGCAGCCCCGGGACAGCGAGCAGTACTTC.

This clone was observed once. V is TRBV7-3 and J is TRBJ2-1; TRBD2 might be the D (6 bases). The V end lost 5 bases, the J end lost 4 bases, and 18 bases lay between the germline ends. The CDR3 is 16 amino acids. Germline V gene sequence: CDR1 SGHTA, CDR2 FQGTGA. The CDR3 DNA reads TGTGCCAGCAGCCCTAGGGGAGGTATTTCGTACAATGAGCAGTTCTTC. It translates to CASSPRGGISYNEQFF.

This sequence joins TRBV9 and TRBJ2-5; TRBD1 or TRBD2 may be the D gene (6 bases each). CDR1 is SGDLS, CDR2 YYNGEE, per germline. CDR3 size: 14 residues. V was pared by 4 bases and J by 2 bases, with 12 bases between. CDR3 bases: TGTGCCAGCAGCAAGGGGGGTTCTCAAGAGACCCAGTACTTC. Protein product: CASSKGGSQETQYF.

The CDR3 DNA is TGTGCCAGCAGCTTGAGCTTGGACAGGGAGCAGTTCTTC. The encoded protein is CASSLSLDREQFF. The rearrangement links TRBV7-2 to TRBJ2-1; 7 positions agree with TRBD1. In germline, CDR1 is SGHTA, CDR2 FQGNSA. The V and J ends lost 3 bases and 10 bases, in that order; junction bases with no gene match: 6. The CDR3 has 13 residues.

The chain employs TRBV9 and TRBJ2-1; D is undetermined. Germline CDR1 reads SGDLS; CDR2 reads YYNGEE. Trimming removed 4 bases at V and 1 base at J, with 12 bases between. The CDR3 is 15 residues long. The chain's CDR3 is CASSPDAVSYNEQFF. CDR3 coding DNA: TGTGCCAGCAGCCCAGATGCAGTGTCCTACAATGAGCAGTTCTTC.

This sequence joins TRBV2 and TRBJ2-1; 10 bases line up with TRBD2. Germline lookup yields CDR1 SNHLY and CDR2 FYNNEI. This CDR3 spans 16 amino acids. V was clipped by 8 bases and J by 5 bases; unmatched bases: 12. CDR3 in amino acids: CASCGLTSGYDNEQFF. CDR3 sequence (DNA): TGTGCCAGCTGTGGGTTGACTAGCGGGTACGACAATGAGCAGTTCTTC.

The table lists this clone with many counts. The genes are TRBV2 and TRBJ1-5, with D hard to call. V gave up 6 bases and J gave up 2 bases, with 11 bases separating them. Germline V gene sequence: CDR1 SNHLY, CDR2 FYNNEI. The CDR3 is 14 residues long. The CDR3 DNA reads TGTGCCAGCAGCTCAGGATTGGGCAATCAGCCCCAGCATTTT. Its translation: CASSSGLGNQPQHF.